The rows below give T cell receptor beta chains drawn from one sample of a study of blood T cell repertoires in COVID-19. Profiling relied on immunoSEQ multiplex PCR, and the TCRdb table lists in-frame clones only, not all of them. The table has 200,000 to 300,000 clones, around four fifths seen once. The sample consisted of peripheral blood. These receptor sequences come from a woman aged 55 to 70 with active or convalescent COVID-19. The CDR3 runs from the conserved cysteine through the conserved F or W. A D gene is named only where the DNA matches it firmly. Expanded clones get a size class; other rows say once, few or many, or leave the size out.

size: NA
J: TRBJ2-3
V: TRBV5-1
D: TRBD2
CDR3: CASSQAGSTDTQYF
DNA: TGCGCCAGCAGCCAAGCGGGGAGCACAGATACGCAGTATTTT

size: NA
J: TRBJ2-1
V: TRBV7-9
D: TRBD2
CDR3: CASSPKILAGGNNEQFF
DNA: TGTGCCAGCAGCCCAAAGATACTAGCGGGAGGGAACAATGAGCAGTTCTTC

size: NA
J: TRBJ1-2
V: TRBV7-9
D: NA
CDR3: CASSLNMFPPGGRSYGYTF
DNA: TGTGCCAGCAGCTTAAACATGTTCCCCCCGGGGGGCAGGAGCTATGGCTACACCTTC

size: NA
J: TRBJ2-1
V: TRBV24-1
D: NA
CDR3: CATSDLSRPPEQFF
DNA: TGTGCCACCAGTGATTTGTCTAGGCCACCCGAGCAGTTCTTC

size: few
J: TRBJ1-5
V: TRBV6-5
D: NA
CDR3: CASRALDQPQHF
DNA: TGTGCCAGCAGGGCTCTGGATCAGCCCCAGCATTTT

size: NA
J: TRBJ1-6
V: TRBV19
D: NA
CDR3: CASSDTDSPLHF
DNA: TGTGCCAGTAGTGATACGGATTCACCCCTCCACTTT

size: NA
J: TRBJ2-1
V: TRBV7-6
D: NA
CDR3: CASSLDPQSYNEQFF
DNA: TGTGCCAGCAGCTTAGATCCCCAGTCCTACAATGAGCAGTTCTTC

size: NA
J: TRBJ1-1
V: TRBV7-2
D: NA
CDR3: CASSPGVVNTEAFF
DNA: TGTGCCAGCAGCCCAGGGGTTGTGAACACTGAAGCTTTCTTT

size: NA
J: TRBJ1-1
V: TRBV10-2
D: NA
CDR3: CASSESGLGAFF
DNA: TGCGCCAGCAGTGAGTCGGGCCTTGGAGCTTTCTTT

size: NA
J: TRBJ2-2
V: TRBV19
D: NA
CDR3: CASSTDRNTGELFF
DNA: TGTGCCAGTAGTACGGACAGAAACACCGGGGAGCTGTTTTTT

size: NA
J: TRBJ1-3
V: TRBV10-3
D: TRBD1
CDR3: CAIGQAPTGDSSGNTIYF
DNA: TGTGCCATCGGCCAGGCCCCGACAGGGGATTCCTCTGGAAACACCATATATTTT

size: NA
J: TRBJ1-2
V: TRBV5-4
D: NA
CDR3: CASSPDPGENYGYTF
DNA: TGTGCCAGCAGCCCGGATCCAGGGGAGAACTATGGCTACACCTTC

size: NA
J: TRBJ1-1
V: TRBV11-3
D: NA
CDR3: CARDNGAEAFF
DNA: TGTGCCAGAGACAACGGTGCTGAAGCTTTCTTT

size: NA
J: TRBJ2-7
V: TRBV19
D: NA
CDR3: CASGYGGYEQYF
DNA: TGTGCCAGTGGTTACGGGGGTTACGAGCAGTACTTC

size: NA
J: TRBJ2-2
V: TRBV9
D: TRBD2
CDR3: CASSAGGTNTGELFF
DNA: TGTGCCAGCAGCGCGGGGGGGACGAACACCGGGGAGCTGTTTTTT